These 10 T cell receptor beta chains came from one sample sequenced in a study of T cell repertoires in cytomegalovirus infection. TCRdb redid the calling of the reads with MiXCR, one entry per CDR3 protein. The sample holds fewer than 350,000 distinct CDR3 sequences, 9.5% seen once. Sequenced sample: PBMCs. Receptors originate from a human donor in good health (CMV status not recorded). Some clones in this sample may be carry-over from other donors' samples.

This clonotype came up many times. The rearrangement links TRBV6-5 to TRBJ1-2; D unclear. Germline CDR1 MNHEY, CDR2 SVGAGI. Trimming took 10 bases from V and 1 from J, leaving 10 bases between them. This CDR3 is 12 amino acids long. The CDR3 nucleotides are TGTGCCACCGAGAACCTTAACTATGGCTACACCTTC. This translates into CATENLNYGYTF.

This clonotype was detected ten times or more. The chain uses TRBV6-2 or TRBV6-3 and TRBJ1-5; D perhaps matches TRBD1 (5 bases). Between the trimmed V and J ends, which lost 6 bases and 4 bases, there was a span of 16 bases. Germline V gene lookup returns CDR1 MNHEY and CDR2 SVGEGT. The CDR3 contains 15 residues. The CDR3 sequence is CASSPRGQGNQPQHF. CDR3 nucleotide sequence: TGTGCCAGCAGCCCGAGGGGCCAGGGAAATCAGCCCCAGCATTTT.

This clonotype was counted only a few times. The CDR3 loop reads CASSRAGAERGEAFF. The CDR3 nucleotides read TGTGCCAGCAGCAGAGCAGGGGCGGAGAGGGGTGAAGCTTTCTTT. The chain links TRBV7-3 to TRBJ1-1; TRBD1 is a possible D gene (6 bases). Germline V CDR1 and CDR2: SGHTA, FQGTGA. The CDR3 has 15 residues. Trimming pared 5 bases from V and 7 bases from J, leaving 20 bases between.

There are many counts of this clonotype. The rearrangement links TRBV7-8 to TRBJ2-1, with 9 bases identical to TRBD2. CDR3 length equals 15 residues. In germline, CDR1 is SGHVS, CDR2 FQNEAQ. The J segment lost 7 bases and the V segment lost 0 bases, leaving 4 bases of the junction unmatched. This chain's CDR3 is CASSLASGGFNEQFF. CDR3 sequence (DNA): TGTGCCAGCAGCTTAGCTAGCGGGGGTTTTAATGAGCAGTTCTTC.

This clonotype came up a few times. The chain joins TRBV7-3 to TRBJ2-1; 9 nucleotides match TRBD2. Per germline, CDR1 SGHTA and CDR2 FQGTGA. The CDR3 runs 15 residues. V trimming: 4 bases; J trimming: 7 bases; junction bases outside the gene matches: 8. This CDR3 reads CASSSLQAGGNEQFF. The CDR3 DNA follows: TGTGCCAGCAGCTCCCTTCAAGCGGGAGGTAATGAGCAGTTCTTC.

This clonotype was picked up many times. V usage is TRBV20-1 and J usage is TRBJ1-6, with unresolved D. V lost 1 base and J 7 bases, leaving 11 bases between the germline ends. CDR3 length equals 14 residues. Germline V gene sequence: CDR1 DFQATT, CDR2 SNEGSKA (reference sequence). The CDR3 DNA is TGCAGTGCTAGAGGCCGGGTCCAAAATTCACCCCTCCACTTT. Translation: CSARGRVQNSPLHF.

J is TRBJ2-1 and V is TRBV19; 8 bases match TRBD2. The germline V gene encodes CDR1 LNHDA and CDR2 SQIVND (reference sequence). The V gene end was trimmed by 4 bases and the J gene end by 1 base; junction bases not matched to a gene: 3. The CDR3 runs 15 residues. The CDR3 DNA follows: TGTGCCAGTAGTAATAGCGGGGCATCCTACAATGAGCAGTTCTTC. This codes for CASSNSGASYNEQFF.

This clonotype occurred many times. The chain couples TRBV4-2 to TRBJ2-7, with 11 positions matching TRBD2. The CDR3 runs to 19 residues. Germline V gene lookup returns CDR1 LGHNA and CDR2 YNFKEQ. Trimming removed 1 base from V and 2 bases from J; junction bases left unmatched: 13. CDR3 nucleotide sequence: TGTGCCAGCAGCCAAGTTTTTTTGGATGTAGCGGGGGGGACCTACGAGCAGTACTTC. Its translation: CASSQVFLDVAGGTYEQYF.

This clonotype has only a few counts. J is TRBJ1-2 and V is TRBV4-2; D uncertain. Deletions cut 0 bases from V and 6 bases from J, with 11 bases between. CDR1 is LGHNA and CDR2 is YNFKEQ in the germline V gene. This CDR3 contains 14 residues. CDR3 bases: TGTGCCAGCAGCCAAGAACGCACATTCGATGGCTACACCTTC. Encoded protein: CASSQERTFDGYTF.

To note about this clonotype: A much larger clone lies a single base off, so this may be a read error. V gene TRBV7-2 combines with J gene TRBJ1-5, with a weak D call TRBD1 (5 bases). From germline, CDR1 is SGHTA and CDR2 FQGNSA. The CDR3 has 13 residues. Trimming took off 1 base at V and 9 bases at J, with 10 bases between the two ends. The DNA of the CDR3 is TGTGCCAGCAGCTTAGGGGACCTAAGGCCCCAGCATTTT. This codes for CASSLGDLRPQHF.